These T cell receptor beta chains were read from a single sample in a study of OX40 agonist ivuxolimab in advanced cancers. Profiled with immunoSEQ multiplex PCR; TCRdb holds only in-frame clones, not every one. This table holds around 62,000 clones, approximately 89% found once. Sequencing used CD4+ or CD8+ T cells sorted from blood, obtained in a trial of the OX40 agonist ivuxolimab. These receptors all stem from an adult with an advanced solid tumor such as melanoma, head and neck, liver or kidney cancer. CDR3s include the opening cysteine and the closing phenylalanine or tryptophan. The D gene is left open where the match is weak. Size values are once, few and many counts, or a class for expanded clones, and some rows have none.

v_gene: TRBV6-1; d_gene: .; abundance: .; j_gene: TRBJ1-4; len: 13; CDR3aa: CASTRRGDVHLFF; CDR3nt: TGTGCCAGCACCCGGAGGGGGGACGTCCACCTGTTTTTT
v_gene: TRBV5-5; d_gene: .; abundance: once; j_gene: TRBJ2-5; len: 15; CDR3aa: CASSQPRGLGETQYF; CDR3nt: TGTGCCAGCAGCCAACCTCGGGGGTTAGGGGAGACCCAGTACTTC
v_gene: TRBV5-1; d_gene: .; abundance: .; j_gene: TRBJ2-7; len: 15; CDR3aa: CASSLGSVSSYEQYF; CDR3nt: TGCGCCAGCAGCTTGGGTAGCGTCAGTTCCTACGAGCAGTACTTC
v_gene: TRBV10-2; d_gene: TRBD1; abundance: .; j_gene: TRBJ2-7; len: 16; CDR3aa: CASRASGTDAYYEQYF; CDR3nt: TGCGCCAGCAGGGCCTCCGGGACAGATGCTTACTACGAGCAGTACTTC
v_gene: TRBV2; d_gene: .; abundance: few; j_gene: TRBJ2-4; len: 16; CDR3aa: CASSETGALAKNIQYF; CDR3nt: TGTGCCAGCAGTGAAACGGGGGCCCTAGCCAAAAACATTCAGTACTTC
v_gene: TRBV18; d_gene: .; abundance: .; j_gene: TRBJ1-3; len: 15; CDR3aa: CASSPGRTAGNTIYF; CDR3nt: TGTGCCAGCTCACCAGGGAGGACGGCTGGAAACACCATATATTTT
v_gene: TRBV5-6; d_gene: TRBD1; abundance: .; j_gene: TRBJ2-7; len: 13; CDR3aa: CASSLAQGYEQYF; CDR3nt: TGTGCCAGCAGCTTAGCACAGGGGTACGAGCAGTACTTC
v_gene: TRBV5-1; d_gene: .; abundance: .; j_gene: TRBJ2-2; len: 18; CDR3aa: CASSLEGTVPANTGELFF; CDR3nt: TGCGCCAGCAGCTTGGAAGGAACTGTGCCCGCGAACACCGGGGAGCTGTTTTTT
v_gene: TRBV7-2; d_gene: .; abundance: .; j_gene: TRBJ2-7; len: 17; CDR3aa: CASSAFEGGAFSYEQYF; CDR3nt: TGTGCCAGCAGCGCATTCGAGGGGGGAGCGTTCTCCTACGAGCAGTACTTC
v_gene: TRBV28; d_gene: TRBD1; abundance: .; j_gene: TRBJ1-1; len: 12; CDR3aa: CASSSGTGEAFF; CDR3nt: TGTGCCAGCAGTTCCGGGACAGGGGAAGCTTTCTTT
v_gene: TRBV6-5; d_gene: TRBD2; abundance: .; j_gene: TRBJ2-1; len: 14; CDR3aa: CASTRGLARPEQFF; CDR3nt: TGTGCCAGCACCCGCGGACTAGCGAGACCTGAGCAGTTCTTC
v_gene: TRBV30; d_gene: TRBD2; abundance: .; j_gene: TRBJ2-7; len: 18; CDR3aa: CAWSPTGLAGGRSYEQYF; CDR3nt: TGTGCCTGGAGTCCGACGGGACTAGCGGGAGGACGCTCCTACGAGCAGTACTTC
v_gene: TRBV7-2; d_gene: .; abundance: .; j_gene: TRBJ2-7; len: 15; CDR3aa: CASNRYGDPSYEQYF; CDR3nt: TGTGCCAGCAACCGTTATGGGGACCCCTCCTACGAGCAGTACTTC
v_gene: TRBV29-1; d_gene: .; abundance: .; j_gene: TRBJ2-5; len: 13; CDR3aa: CSVGDGAGETQYF; CDR3nt: TGCAGCGTTGGAGACGGGGCGGGGGAGACCCAGTACTTC
v_gene: TRBV25-1; d_gene: .; abundance: .; j_gene: TRBJ2-7; len: 13; CDR3aa: CASSWGISYEQYF; CDR3nt: TGTGCCAGCAGTTGGGGGATCTCCTACGAGCAGTACTTC
v_gene: TRBV10-3; d_gene: TRBD1; abundance: .; j_gene: TRBJ2-1; len: 14; CDR3aa: CAISSTGGGNEQFF; CDR3nt: TGTGCCATCAGTTCGACAGGGGGTGGGAATGAGCAGTTCTTC
v_gene: TRBV27; d_gene: TRBD2; abundance: once; j_gene: TRBJ2-2; len: 15; CDR3aa: CASSFSGRVGGELFF; CDR3nt: TGTGCCAGCAGTTTCAGCGGGAGGGTCGGTGGGGAGCTGTTTTTT
v_gene: TRBV7-3; d_gene: .; abundance: .; j_gene: TRBJ2-3; len: 15; CDR3aa: CASSLHTESTDTQYF; CDR3nt: TGTGCCAGCAGCTTACATACAGAGTCCACAGATACGCAGTATTTT
v_gene: TRBV19; d_gene: .; abundance: .; j_gene: TRBJ2-1; len: 14; CDR3aa: CASSIARLGNEQFF; CDR3nt: TGTGCCAGTAGTATAGCCAGGCTAGGGAATGAGCAGTTCTTC
v_gene: TRBV9; d_gene: TRBD1; abundance: .; j_gene: TRBJ2-1; len: 15; CDR3aa: CASSARDSPYNEQFF; CDR3nt: TGTGCCAGCAGCGCTAGGGACAGTCCCTACAATGAGCAGTTCTTC
v_gene: TRBV2; d_gene: .; abundance: once; j_gene: TRBJ1-5; len: 16; CDR3aa: CASSADRGHGNQPQHF; CDR3nt: TGTGCCAGCAGCGCCGATAGGGGTCACGGCAATCAGCCCCAGCATTTT
v_gene: TRBV5-5; d_gene: .; abundance: .; j_gene: TRBJ2-5; len: 11; CDR3aa: CASSHSETQYF; CDR3nt: TGTGCCAGCAGCCACAGTGAGACCCAGTACTTC
v_gene: TRBV28; d_gene: .; abundance: .; j_gene: TRBJ1-2; len: 14; CDR3aa: CASSLFPPTGGYTF; CDR3nt: TGTGCCAGCAGTTTATTCCCCCCTACGGGTGGCTACACCTTC
v_gene: TRBV15; d_gene: TRBD2; abundance: .; j_gene: TRBJ2-7; len: 16; CDR3aa: CATAAGGHYGTYEQYF; CDR3nt: TGTGCCACCGCAGCGGGAGGCCACTATGGGACCTACGAGCAGTACTTC
v_gene: TRBV5-5; d_gene: .; abundance: .; j_gene: TRBJ2-2; len: 15; CDR3aa: CASSFLAENTGELFF; CDR3nt: TGTGCCAGCAGCTTTCTTGCGGAGAACACCGGGGAGCTGTTTTTT
v_gene: TRBV7-2; d_gene: .; abundance: .; j_gene: TRBJ2-5; len: 14; CDR3aa: CASSNVSHQETQYF; CDR3nt: TGTGCCAGCAGCAACGTCAGCCACCAAGAGACCCAGTACTTC
v_gene: TRBV5-4; d_gene: .; abundance: .; j_gene: TRBJ1-2; len: 16; CDR3aa: CASSLGSTRANNGYTF; CDR3nt: TGTGCCAGCAGCCTCGGTTCGACAAGGGCTAACAATGGCTACACCTTC
v_gene: TRBV7-9; d_gene: .; abundance: once; j_gene: TRBJ1-4; len: 14; CDR3aa: CASSMGSYNEKLFF; CDR3nt: TGTGCCAGCAGCATGGGGAGTTATAATGAAAAACTGTTTTTT
v_gene: TRBV7-8; d_gene: .; abundance: .; j_gene: TRBJ2-1; len: 16; CDR3aa: CASSSTSYGAYNEQFF; CDR3nt: TGTGCCAGCAGCTCAACTAGTTATGGGGCCTACAATGAGCAGTTCTTC
v_gene: TRBV5-1; d_gene: .; abundance: .; j_gene: TRBJ2-6; len: 17; CDR3aa: CASSLVIDGLGANVLTF; CDR3nt: TGCGCCAGCAGCTTGGTAATTGATGGGCTTGGGGCCAACGTCCTGACTTTC
v_gene: TRBV6-1; d_gene: TRBD1; abundance: .; j_gene: TRBJ2-1; len: 15; CDR3aa: CASSGAGTGVGEQFF; CDR3nt: TGTGCCAGCAGTGGGGCCGGGACAGGGGTAGGTGAGCAGTTCTTC
v_gene: TRBV7-9; d_gene: .; abundance: .; j_gene: TRBJ2-3; len: 14; CDR3aa: CASSPLAATDTQYF; CDR3nt: TGTGCCAGCAGCCCCCTGGCGGCCACAGATACGCAGTATTTT
v_gene: TRBV5-1; d_gene: .; abundance: .; j_gene: TRBJ2-4; len: 17; CDR3aa: CASSLGRLELAKNIQYF; CDR3nt: TGCGCCAGCAGCTTGGGACGATTGGAACTAGCCAAAAACATTCAGTACTTC